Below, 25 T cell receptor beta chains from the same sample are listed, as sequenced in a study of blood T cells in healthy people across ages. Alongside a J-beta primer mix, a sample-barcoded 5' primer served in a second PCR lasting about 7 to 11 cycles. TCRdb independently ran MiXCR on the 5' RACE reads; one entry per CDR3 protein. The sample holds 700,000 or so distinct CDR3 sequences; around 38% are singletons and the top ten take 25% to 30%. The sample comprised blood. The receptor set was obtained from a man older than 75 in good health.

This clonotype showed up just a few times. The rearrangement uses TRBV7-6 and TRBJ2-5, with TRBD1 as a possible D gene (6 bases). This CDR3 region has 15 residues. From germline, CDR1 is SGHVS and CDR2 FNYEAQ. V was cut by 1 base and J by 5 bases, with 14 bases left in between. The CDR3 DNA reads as TGTGCCAGCAGCTTAGGGGCTACAGGGTTGGAGACCCAGTACTTC. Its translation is CASSLGATGLETQYF.

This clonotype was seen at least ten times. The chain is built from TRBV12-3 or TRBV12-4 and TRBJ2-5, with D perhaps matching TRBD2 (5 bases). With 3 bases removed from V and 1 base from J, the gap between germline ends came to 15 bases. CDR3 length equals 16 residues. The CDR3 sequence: CASSFPSAGTQETQYF. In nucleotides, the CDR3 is TGTGCCAGCAGTTTCCCCTCGGCGGGTACCCAAGAGACCCAGTACTTC.

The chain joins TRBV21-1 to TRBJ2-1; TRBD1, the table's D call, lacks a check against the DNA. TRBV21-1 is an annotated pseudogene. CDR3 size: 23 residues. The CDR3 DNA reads TGTGCCAGCAGCAATTCTTCGACGGTTTACGAGCTCTATTCTCTCATGGGGCACAATGAGCAGTTCTTC. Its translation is CASSNSSTVYELYSLMGHNEQFF.

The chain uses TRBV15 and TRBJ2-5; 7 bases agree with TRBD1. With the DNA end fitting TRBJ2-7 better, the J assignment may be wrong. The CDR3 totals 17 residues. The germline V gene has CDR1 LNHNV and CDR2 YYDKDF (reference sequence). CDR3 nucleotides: TGTGCCACCAGCAGAGATCTCCTCCGAGACAGGGCCAACGAGCAGTACTTC. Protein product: CATSRDLLRDRANEQYF.

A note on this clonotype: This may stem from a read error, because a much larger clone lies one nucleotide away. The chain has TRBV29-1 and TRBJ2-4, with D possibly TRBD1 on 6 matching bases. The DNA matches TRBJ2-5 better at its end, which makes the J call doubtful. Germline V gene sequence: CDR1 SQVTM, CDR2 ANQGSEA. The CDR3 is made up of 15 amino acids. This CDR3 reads CSVDPVGQRPETQYF. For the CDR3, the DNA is TGCAGCGTTGATCCGGTAGGACAGAGGCCAGAGACCCAGTACTTC.

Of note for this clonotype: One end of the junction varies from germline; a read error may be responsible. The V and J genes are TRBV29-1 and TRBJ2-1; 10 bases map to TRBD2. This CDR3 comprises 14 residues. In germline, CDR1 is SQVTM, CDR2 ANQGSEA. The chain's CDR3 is CSATSSGGYNKQFF. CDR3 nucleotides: TGTAGCGCGACCTCTAGCGGGGGATACAATAAGCAGTTCTTC.

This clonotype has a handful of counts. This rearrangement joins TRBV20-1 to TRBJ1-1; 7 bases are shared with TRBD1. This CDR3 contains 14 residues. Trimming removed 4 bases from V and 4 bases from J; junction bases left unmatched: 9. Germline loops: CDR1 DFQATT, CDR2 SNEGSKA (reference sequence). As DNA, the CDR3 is TGCAGTGCTAACCACAGGGGAGGCAGCACTGAAGCTTTCTTT. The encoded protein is CSANHRGGSTEAFF.

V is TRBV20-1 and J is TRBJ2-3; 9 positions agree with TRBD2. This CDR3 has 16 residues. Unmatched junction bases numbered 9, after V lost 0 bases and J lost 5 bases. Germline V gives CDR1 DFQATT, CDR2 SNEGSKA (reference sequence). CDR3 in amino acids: CSARDLAGQREDTQYF. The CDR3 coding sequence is TGCAGTGCTAGAGATCTAGCGGGACAAAGGGAAGATACGCAGTATTTT.

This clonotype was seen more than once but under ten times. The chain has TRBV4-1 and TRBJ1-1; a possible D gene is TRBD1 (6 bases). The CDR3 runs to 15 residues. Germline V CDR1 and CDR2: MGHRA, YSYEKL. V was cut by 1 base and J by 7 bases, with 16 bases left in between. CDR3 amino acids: CASSQAPGTPNEAFF. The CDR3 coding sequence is TGCGCCAGCAGCCAAGCCCCCGGGACACCTAATGAAGCTTTCTTT.

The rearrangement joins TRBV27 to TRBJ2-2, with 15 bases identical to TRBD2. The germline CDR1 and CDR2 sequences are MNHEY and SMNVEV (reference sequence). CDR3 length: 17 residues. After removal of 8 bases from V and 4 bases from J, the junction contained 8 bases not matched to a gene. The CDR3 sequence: CASGGLAGGPGTGELFF. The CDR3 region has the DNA TGTGCCAGCGGAGGACTAGCGGGAGGGCCTGGCACCGGGGAGCTGTTTTTT.

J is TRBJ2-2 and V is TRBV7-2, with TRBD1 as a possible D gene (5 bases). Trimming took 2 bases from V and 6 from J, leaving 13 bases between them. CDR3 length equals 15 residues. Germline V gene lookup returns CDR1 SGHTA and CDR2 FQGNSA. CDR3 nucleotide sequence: TGTGCCAGCAGCTTAACCAGGGATTCTGCCGGGGAGCTGTTTTTT. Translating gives CASSLTRDSAGELFF.

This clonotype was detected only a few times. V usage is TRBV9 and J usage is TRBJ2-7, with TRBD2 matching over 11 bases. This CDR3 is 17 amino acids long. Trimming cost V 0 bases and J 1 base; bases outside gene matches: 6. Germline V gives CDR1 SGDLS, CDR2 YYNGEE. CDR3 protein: CASSVGLAGGLSYEQYF. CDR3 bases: TGTGCCAGCAGCGTAGGGCTAGCGGGGGGATTGTCCTACGAGCAGTACTTC.

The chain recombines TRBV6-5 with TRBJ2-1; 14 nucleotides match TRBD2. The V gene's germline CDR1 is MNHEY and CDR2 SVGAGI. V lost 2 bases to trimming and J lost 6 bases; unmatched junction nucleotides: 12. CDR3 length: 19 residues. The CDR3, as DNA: TGTGCCAGCAGTTACATCAATTCCGGGACTAGCGGGAGTGGCAATGAGCAGTTCTTC. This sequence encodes CASSYINSGTSGSGNEQFF.

CDR3 nucleotides: TGTGCCAGCAGTTTAACTCGGCGAGATAATTCACCCCTCCACTTT. Protein sequence: CASSLTRRDNSPLHF. This sequence joins TRBV27 and TRBJ1-6; D unclear. The length of the CDR3 is 15 residues. V lost 2 bases to trimming and J lost 5 bases, with 10 bases between them. CDR1 and CDR2 from the germline V gene are MNHEY and SMNVEV (reference sequence).

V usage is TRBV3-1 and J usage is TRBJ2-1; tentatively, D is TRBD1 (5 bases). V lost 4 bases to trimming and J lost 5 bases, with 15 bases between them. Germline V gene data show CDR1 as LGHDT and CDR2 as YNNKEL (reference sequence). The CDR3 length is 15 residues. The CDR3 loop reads CASSPGWQGHNEQFF. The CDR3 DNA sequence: TGTGCCAGCAGCCCCGGATGGCAGGGCCACAATGAGCAGTTCTTC.

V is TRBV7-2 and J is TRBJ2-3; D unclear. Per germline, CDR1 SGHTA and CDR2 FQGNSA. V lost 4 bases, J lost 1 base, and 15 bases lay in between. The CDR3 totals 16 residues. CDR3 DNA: TGTGCCAGCAGCTCCACTGGGTTTGGGGGCACAGATACGCAGTATTTT. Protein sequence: CASSSTGFGGTDTQYF.

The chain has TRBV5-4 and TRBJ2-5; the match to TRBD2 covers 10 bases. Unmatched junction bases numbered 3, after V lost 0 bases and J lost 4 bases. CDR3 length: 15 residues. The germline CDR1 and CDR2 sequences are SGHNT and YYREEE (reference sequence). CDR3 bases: TGTGCCAGCAGCTTGGAGGTAGCGGGAGGAGAGACCCAGTACTTC. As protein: CASSLEVAGGETQYF.

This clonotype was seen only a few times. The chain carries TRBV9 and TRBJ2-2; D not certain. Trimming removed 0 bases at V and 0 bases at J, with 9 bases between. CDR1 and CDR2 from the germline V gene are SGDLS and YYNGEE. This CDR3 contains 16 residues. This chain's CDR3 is CASSVDPVTNTGELFF. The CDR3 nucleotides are TGTGCCAGCAGCGTAGACCCGGTCACGAACACCGGGGAGCTGTTTTTT. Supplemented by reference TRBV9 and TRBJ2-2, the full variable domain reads DSGVTQTPKHLITATGQRVTLRCSPRSGDLSVYWYQQSLDQGLQFLIQYYNGEERAKGNILERFSAQQFPDLHSELNLSSLELGDSALYFCASSVDPVTNTGELFFGEGSRLTVL.

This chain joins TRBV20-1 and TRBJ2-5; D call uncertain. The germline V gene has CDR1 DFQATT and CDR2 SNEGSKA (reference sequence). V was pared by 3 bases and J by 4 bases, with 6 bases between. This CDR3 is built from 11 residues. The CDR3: CSASVGETQYF. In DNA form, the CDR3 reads TGCAGTGCTAGCGTGGGAGAGACCCAGTACTTC.

DNA of the CDR3: TGTGCCAGCAGTTTCCAGAGGGGCTACGAGCAGTACTTC. Its protein is CASSFQRGYEQYF. The J gene is TRBJ2-7, the V gene TRBV12-3 or TRBV12-4; D could derive from TRBD1 or TRBD2 (5 bases each). The CDR3 loop spans 13 amino acids. V lost 3 bases and J 3 bases, leaving 9 bases between the germline ends.

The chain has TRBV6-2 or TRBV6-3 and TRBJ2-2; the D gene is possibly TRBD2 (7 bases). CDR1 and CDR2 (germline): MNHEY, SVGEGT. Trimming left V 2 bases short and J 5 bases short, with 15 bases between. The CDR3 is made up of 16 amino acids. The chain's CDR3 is CASSYIGGGGTGELFF. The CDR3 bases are TGTGCCAGCAGTTACATCGGGGGAGGGGGAACCGGGGAGCTGTTTTTT.

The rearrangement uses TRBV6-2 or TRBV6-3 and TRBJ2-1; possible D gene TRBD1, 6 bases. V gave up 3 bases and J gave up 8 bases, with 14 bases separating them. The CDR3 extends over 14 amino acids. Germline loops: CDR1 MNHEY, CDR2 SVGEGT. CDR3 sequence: CASSYRDTGDEQFF. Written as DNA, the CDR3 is TGTGCCAGCAGTTATCGGGACACTGGGGATGAGCAGTTCTTC.

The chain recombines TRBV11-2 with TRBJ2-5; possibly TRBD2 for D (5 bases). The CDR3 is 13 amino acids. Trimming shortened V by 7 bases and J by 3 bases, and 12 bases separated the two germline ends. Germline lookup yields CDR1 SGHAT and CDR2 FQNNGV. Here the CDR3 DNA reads TGTGCCAGCAACCTTGGGCGGGAAGAGACCCAGTACTTC. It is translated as CASNLGREETQYF.

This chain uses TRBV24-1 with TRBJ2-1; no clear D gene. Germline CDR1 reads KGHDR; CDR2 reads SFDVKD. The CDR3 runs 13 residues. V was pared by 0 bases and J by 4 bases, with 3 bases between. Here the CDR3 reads CATSDLRYNEQFF. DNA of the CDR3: TGTGCCACCAGTGATTTGCGATACAATGAGCAGTTCTTC.

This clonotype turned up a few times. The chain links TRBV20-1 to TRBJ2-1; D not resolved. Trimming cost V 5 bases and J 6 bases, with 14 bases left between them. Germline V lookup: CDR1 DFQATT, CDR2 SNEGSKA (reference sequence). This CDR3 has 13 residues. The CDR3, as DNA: TGCAGTGCTGAAGACTCCGCCGCCAATGAGCAGTTCTTC. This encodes CSAEDSAANEQFF.